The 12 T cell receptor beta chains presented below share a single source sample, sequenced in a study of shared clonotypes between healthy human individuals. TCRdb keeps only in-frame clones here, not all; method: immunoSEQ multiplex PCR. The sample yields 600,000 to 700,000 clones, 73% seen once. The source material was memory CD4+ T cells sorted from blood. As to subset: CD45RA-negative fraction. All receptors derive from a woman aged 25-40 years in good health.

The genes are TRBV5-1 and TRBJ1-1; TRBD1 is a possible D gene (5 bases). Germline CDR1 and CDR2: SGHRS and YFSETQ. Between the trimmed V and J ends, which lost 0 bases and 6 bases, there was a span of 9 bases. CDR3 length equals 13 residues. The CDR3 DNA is TGCGCCAGCAGCTTGGCGCAGGGCGCTGAAGCTTTCTTT. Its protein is CASSLAQGAEAFF.

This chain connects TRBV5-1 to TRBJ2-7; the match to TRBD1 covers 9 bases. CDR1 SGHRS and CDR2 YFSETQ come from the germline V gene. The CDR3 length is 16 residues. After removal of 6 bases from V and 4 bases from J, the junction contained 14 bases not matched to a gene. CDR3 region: CASIPGTGIGVYEQYF. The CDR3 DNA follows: TGCGCCAGCATTCCCGGGACAGGGATCGGGGTATACGAGCAGTACTTC. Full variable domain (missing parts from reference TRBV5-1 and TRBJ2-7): KAGVTQTPRYLIKTRGQQVTLSCSPISGHRSVSWYQQTPGQGLQFLFEYFSETQRNKGNFPGRFSGRQFSNSRSEMNVSTLELGDSALYLCASIPGTGIGVYEQYFGPGTRLTVT.

The CDR3 protein is CASSQDPPVGGSKNIQYF. In DNA, the CDR3 is TGCGCCAGCAGCCAAGATCCCCCGGTGGGGGGAAGCAAAAACATTCAGTACTTC. The rearrangement uses TRBV4-1 and TRBJ2-4, with TRBD2 as a possible D gene (6 bases). The ends were cut back, 0 bases at V and 3 bases at J, with 18 bases in the middle. The germline V gene has CDR1 MGHRA and CDR2 YSYEKL. The CDR3 is made up of 18 amino acids.

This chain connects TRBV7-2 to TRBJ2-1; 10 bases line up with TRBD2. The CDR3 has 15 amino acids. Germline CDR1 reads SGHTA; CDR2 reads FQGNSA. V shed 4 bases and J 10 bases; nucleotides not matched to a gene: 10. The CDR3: CASSSRTSGNEEQFF. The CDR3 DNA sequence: TGTGCCAGCAGCTCTCGGACTAGCGGAAACGAGGAGCAGTTCTTC.

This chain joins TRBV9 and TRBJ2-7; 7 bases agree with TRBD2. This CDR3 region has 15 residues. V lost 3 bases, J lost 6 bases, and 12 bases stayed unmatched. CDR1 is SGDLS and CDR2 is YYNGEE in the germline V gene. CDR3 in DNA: TGTGCCAGCAGCGACAGACTAGCCTTCTCGTCCGAGCAGTACTTC. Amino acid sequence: CASSDRLAFSSEQYF.

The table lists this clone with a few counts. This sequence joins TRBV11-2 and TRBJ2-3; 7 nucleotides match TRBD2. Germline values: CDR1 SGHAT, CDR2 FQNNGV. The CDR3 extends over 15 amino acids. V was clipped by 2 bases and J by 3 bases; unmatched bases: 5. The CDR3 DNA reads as TGTGCCAGCAGCTTACGGGCGGGAGTTACAGATACGCAGTATTTT. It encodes CASSLRAGVTDTQYF. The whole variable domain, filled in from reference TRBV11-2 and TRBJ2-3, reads EAGVAQSPRYKIIEKRQSVAFWCNPISGHATLYWYQQILGQGPKLLIQFQNNGVVDDSQLPKDRFSAERLKGVDSTLKIQPAKLEDSAVYLCASSLRAGVTDTQYFGPGTRLTVL.

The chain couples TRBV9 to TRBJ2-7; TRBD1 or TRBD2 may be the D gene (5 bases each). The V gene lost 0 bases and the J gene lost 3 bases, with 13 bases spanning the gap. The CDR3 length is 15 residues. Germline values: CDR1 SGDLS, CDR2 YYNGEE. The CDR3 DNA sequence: TGTGCCAGCAGCGTAGGAGGGGCTGGCGGCTACGAGCAGTACTTC. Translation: CASSVGGAGGYEQYF.

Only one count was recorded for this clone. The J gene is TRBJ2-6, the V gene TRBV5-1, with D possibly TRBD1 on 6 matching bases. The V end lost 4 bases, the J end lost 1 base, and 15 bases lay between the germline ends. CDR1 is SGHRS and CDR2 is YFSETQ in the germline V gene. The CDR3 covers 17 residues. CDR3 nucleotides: TGCGCCAGCAGCCAGGACAGCCAGGGGTCTGGGGCCAACGTCCTGACTTTC. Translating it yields CASSQDSQGSGANVLTF.

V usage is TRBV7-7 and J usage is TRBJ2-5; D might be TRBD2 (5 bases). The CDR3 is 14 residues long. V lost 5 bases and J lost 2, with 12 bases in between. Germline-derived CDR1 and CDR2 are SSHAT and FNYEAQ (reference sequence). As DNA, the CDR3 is TGTGCCAGCAGCCCATCCGGGGAGCAAGAGACCCAGTACTTC. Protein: CASSPSGEQETQYF.

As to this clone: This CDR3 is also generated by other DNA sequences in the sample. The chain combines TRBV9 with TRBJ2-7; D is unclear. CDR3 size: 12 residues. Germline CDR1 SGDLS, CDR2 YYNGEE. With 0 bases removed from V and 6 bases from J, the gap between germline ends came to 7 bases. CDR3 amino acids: CASSVGVGEQYF. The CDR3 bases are TGTGCCAGCAGCGTAGGGGTCGGCGAGCAGTACTTC.

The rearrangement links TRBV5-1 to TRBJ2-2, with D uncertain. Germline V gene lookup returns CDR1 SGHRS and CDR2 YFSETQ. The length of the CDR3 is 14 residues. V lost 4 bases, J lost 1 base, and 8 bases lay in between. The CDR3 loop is CASSHGWNTGELFF. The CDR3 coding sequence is TGCGCCAGCAGCCACGGATGGAACACCGGGGAGCTGTTTTTT.

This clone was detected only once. CDR3 sequence: CAIGGGAKNIQYF. CDR3 nucleotides: TGTGCCATCGGAGGAGGGGCCAAAAACATTCAGTACTTC. The chain has TRBV28 and TRBJ2-4, with D perhaps TRBD2 (6 bases). CDR1 is MDHEN, CDR2 SYDVKM, per germline. Trimming cost V 10 bases and J 1 base, with 11 bases left between them. The CDR3 loop spans 13 amino acids.